One sample yielded the 10 T cell receptor beta chains listed below, sequenced in a study of identical twins. Using its own MiXCR run on the 5' RACE reads, TCRdb lists one record per CDR3 protein. This table has around 250,000 distinct CDR3 sequences, about 13% appearing once. This sample also appeared in a second study, on yellow fever vaccine responses in identical twins.

The sequencing input was memory (CD45RO+) T cells sorted from blood. Receptor source: a woman between 18 and 29 years old in good health.

This clonotype was detected only a few times. The V call is TRBV7-8, the J call TRBJ2-2; D possibly uses TRBD1 or TRBD2 (5 bases each). The V gene lost 5 bases and the J gene lost 5 bases, with 18 bases spanning the gap. Per germline, CDR1 SGHVS and CDR2 FQNEAQ. CDR3 size: 16 residues. CDR3 amino acids: CASSPGAAIPTGELFF. DNA for the CDR3: TGTGCCAGCAGCCCCGGGGCTGCCATCCCGACCGGGGAGCTGTTTTTT.

This chain links TRBV20-1 with TRBJ1-2, with D tentatively TRBD1 (6 bases). CDR1 and CDR2 from the germline V gene are DFQATT and SNEGSKA (reference sequence). The germline V and J ends were trimmed by 2 bases and 2 bases, with 24 bases remaining between them. The CDR3 is made up of 18 amino acids. CDR3: CSARTVGATLTVNYGYTF. DNA of the CDR3: TGCAGTGCTAGAACTGTGGGGGCGACACTAACGGTCAACTATGGCTACACCTTC.

The J gene is TRBJ1-1, the V gene TRBV24-1; no firm D call. The CDR3 runs to 13 residues. V was shortened by 5 bases and J by 0 bases, with 6 bases between the two germline ends. Germline V gene sequence: CDR1 KGHDR, CDR2 SFDVKD. CDR3 sequence reads: CATSGAVNTEAFF. The CDR3 DNA is TGTGCCACCAGTGGGGCCGTGAACACTGAAGCTTTCTTT.

Only a few counts were recorded for this clonotype. V gene TRBV7-2 combines with J gene TRBJ2-3, with D possibly being TRBD1 (6 bases). The germline V gene has CDR1 SGHTA and CDR2 FQGNSA. There are 17 residues in the CDR3. V was trimmed by 4 bases and J by 2 bases, leaving 19 bases between them. The CDR3 protein is CASSSTAGQQLTDTQYF. CDR3 DNA: TGTGCCAGCAGCTCGACCGCAGGACAGCAACTCACAGATACGCAGTATTTT. Full variable domain (missing parts from reference TRBV7-2 and TRBJ2-3): GAGVSQSPSNKVTEKGKDVELRCDPISGHTALYWYRQSLGQGLEFLIYFQGNSAPDKSGLPSDRFSAERTGGSVSTLTIQRTQQEDSAVYLCASSSTAGQQLTDTQYFGPGTRLTVL.

V and J are TRBV30 and TRBJ2-1, with TRBD2 as a possible D gene (5 bases). The CDR3 runs to 13 residues. V was pared by 0 bases and J by 4 bases, with 7 bases between. Germline CDR1 and CDR2: GTSNPN and SVGIG (reference sequence). In nucleotides, the CDR3 is TGTGCCTGGAGTGTGGGGAGATACAATGAGCAGTTCTTC. It encodes CAWSVGRYNEQFF.

This clonotype was seen repeatedly, ten times or more. The junction differs from germline at one of its ends, possibly a read error. The rearrangement links TRBV29-1 to TRBJ2-1, with D unresolved. The CDR3 loop spans 9 amino acids. Germline CDR1 reads SQVTM; CDR2 reads ANQGSEA. CDR3 region: CSVATPRLF. CDR3 DNA: TGCAGCGTTGCGACCCCCAGACTCTTC.

V and J are TRBV7-9 and TRBJ1-5; D remains unclear. V was shortened by 3 bases and J by 5 bases, with 20 bases between the two germline ends. The CDR3 runs 17 residues. Germline V gene lookup returns CDR1 SEHNR and CDR2 FQNEAQ (reference sequence). The CDR3 bases are TGTGCCAGCAGCTTGAGGCCCAATAGTTTTTCGTATCAGCCCCAGCATTTT. This gives the protein CASSLRPNSFSYQPQHF.

V and J are TRBV11-2 and TRBJ1-2; TRBD1 matches 7 bases. From germline, CDR1 is SGHAT and CDR2 FQNNGV. Trimming took 6 bases from V and 4 from J; bases not matched to a gene: 8. This CDR3 is built from 14 residues. CDR3 sequence: CASRPTGLIYGYTF. The CDR3 DNA follows: TGTGCCAGCAGGCCGACAGGGCTAATCTATGGCTACACCTTC.

J is TRBJ2-3 and V is TRBV24-1; 7 nucleotides match TRBD1. V shed 4 bases and J 9 bases; nucleotides not matched to a gene: 6. From germline, CDR1 is KGHDR and CDR2 SFDVKD. The CDR3 length is 13 residues. CDR3 sequence: CATSEYYRGTQYF. As DNA, the CDR3 is TGTGCCACCAGTGAGTACTACAGGGGAACGCAGTATTTT.

To note about this clonotype: Germline and junction disagree at one end, which may indicate a read error. V and J are TRBV6-1 and TRBJ2-7, with D possibly matching TRBD2 (7 bases). The V gene's germline CDR1 is MNHNS and CDR2 SASEGT. The CDR3 contains 14 residues. CDR3 sequence reads: CASRTQGTTYQQYF. The DNA of the CDR3 is TGTGCCAGCAGAACCCAGGGGACTACCTACCAGCAGTACTTC.